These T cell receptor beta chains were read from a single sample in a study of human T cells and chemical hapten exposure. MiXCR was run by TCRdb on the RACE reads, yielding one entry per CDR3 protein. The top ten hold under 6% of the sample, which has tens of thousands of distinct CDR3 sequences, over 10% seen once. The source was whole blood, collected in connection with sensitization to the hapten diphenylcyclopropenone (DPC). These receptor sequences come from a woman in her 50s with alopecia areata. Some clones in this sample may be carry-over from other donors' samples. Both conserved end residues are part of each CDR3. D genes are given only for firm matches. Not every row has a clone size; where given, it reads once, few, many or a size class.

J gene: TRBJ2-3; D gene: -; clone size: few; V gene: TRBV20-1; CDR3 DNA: TGCAGTTGTGCCGGACCAAGCACAGATACGCAGTATTTT; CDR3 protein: CSCAGPSTDTQYF
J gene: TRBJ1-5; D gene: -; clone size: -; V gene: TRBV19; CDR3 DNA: TGTGCCAGTAGTCAGCGGGGGGCTGGCAATCAGCCCCAGCATTTT; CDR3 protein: CASSQRGAGNQPQHF
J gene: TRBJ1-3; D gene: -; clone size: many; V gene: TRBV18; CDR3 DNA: TGTGCCAGCTCACCACCGGCAAGTGGAAACACCATATATTTT; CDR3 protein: CASSPPASGNTIYF
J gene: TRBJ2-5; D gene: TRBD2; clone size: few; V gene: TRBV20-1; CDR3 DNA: TGCAGTGCCAATAGCGGGAGTGCTGGAGAGACCCAGTACTTC; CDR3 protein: CSANSGSAGETQYF
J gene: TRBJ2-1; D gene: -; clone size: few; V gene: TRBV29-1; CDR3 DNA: TGCAGCCTACCCGGAGATTTTGGGATTGGGGCGCAGTTCTTC; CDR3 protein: CSLPGDFGIGAQFF
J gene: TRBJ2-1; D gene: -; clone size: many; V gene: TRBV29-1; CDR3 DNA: TGCAGCGTTGAGGTGAGCGATGAGCAGTTCTTC; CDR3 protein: CSVEVSDEQFF
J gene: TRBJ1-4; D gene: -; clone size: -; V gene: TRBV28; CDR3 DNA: TGTGCCAGCAGCACCGGGCCTAGGGATAATGAAAAACTGTTTTTT; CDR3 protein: CASSTGPRDNEKLFF
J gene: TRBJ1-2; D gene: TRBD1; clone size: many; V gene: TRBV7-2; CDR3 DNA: TGTGCCAGCAGCTCCCCCGACAGGGCCTATGGCTACACCTTC; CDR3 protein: CASSSPDRAYGYTF
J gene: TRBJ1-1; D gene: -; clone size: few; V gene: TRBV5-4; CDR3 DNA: TGTGCCAGCAGAAATACAGGCGAGGGTGAAGCTTTCTTT; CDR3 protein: CASRNTGEGEAFF
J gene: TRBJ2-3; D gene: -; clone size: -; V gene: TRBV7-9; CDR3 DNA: TGTGCCAGCAGCTACGACTTGGGCAACACAGATACGCAGTATTTT; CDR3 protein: CASSYDLGNTDTQYF
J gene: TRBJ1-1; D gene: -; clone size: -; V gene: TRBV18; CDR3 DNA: TGTGCCAGCTCACCACCCTCATGGGGCACTGAAGCTTTCTTT; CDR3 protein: CASSPPSWGTEAFF
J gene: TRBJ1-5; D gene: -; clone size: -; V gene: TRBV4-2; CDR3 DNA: TGTGCCAGCAGCCTCGGGAATCAGCCCCAGCATTTT; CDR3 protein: CASSLGNQPQHF
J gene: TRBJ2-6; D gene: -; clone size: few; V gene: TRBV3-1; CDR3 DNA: TGTGCCAGCGGGTCTGGGGCCAACGTCCTGACTTTC; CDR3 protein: CASGSGANVLTF
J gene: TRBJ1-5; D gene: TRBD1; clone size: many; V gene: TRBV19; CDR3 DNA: TGTGCCAGTAGTAAAAGGCAGGCAGGGGGCAGTTCGAATCAGCCCCAGCATTTT; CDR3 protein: CASSKRQAGGSSNQPQHF
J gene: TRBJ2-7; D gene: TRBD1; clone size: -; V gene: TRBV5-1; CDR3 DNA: TGCGCCAGCAGCTTGGCCCCCGGGACAGGGGCCTACGAGCAGTACTTC; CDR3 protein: CASSLAPGTGAYEQYF
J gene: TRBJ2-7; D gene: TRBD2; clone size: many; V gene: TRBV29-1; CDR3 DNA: TGCAGCGTCGCTCCTCTCAGCGGGAGTTCCTACGAGCAGTACTTC; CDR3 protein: CSVAPLSGSSYEQYF
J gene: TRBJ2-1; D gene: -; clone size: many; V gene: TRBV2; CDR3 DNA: TGTGCCGGCGGGACTGACTACAATGAGCAGTTCTTC; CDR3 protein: CAGGTDYNEQFF
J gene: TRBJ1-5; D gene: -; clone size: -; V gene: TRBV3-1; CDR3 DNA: TGTGCCAGCAGCCAAGATCCAACAGGGAACCTTCAGCCCCAGCATTTT; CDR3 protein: CASSQDPTGNLQPQHF
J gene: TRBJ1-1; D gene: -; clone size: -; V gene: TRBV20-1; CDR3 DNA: TGCAGTGCTAGAAGAGGGCTCATGAACACTGAAGCTTTCTTT; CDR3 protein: CSARRGLMNTEAFF
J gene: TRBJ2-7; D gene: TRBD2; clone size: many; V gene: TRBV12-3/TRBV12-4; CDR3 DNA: TGTGCCAGCAGTTCACTACTAGCGGGACGGGCCTACGAGCAGTACTTC; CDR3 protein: CASSSLLAGRAYEQYF
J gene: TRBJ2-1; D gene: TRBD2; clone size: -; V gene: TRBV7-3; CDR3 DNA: TGTGCCAGCAGCTTAACGCCACTAGCGGGAGGGGATGAGCAGTTCTTC; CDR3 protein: CASSLTPLAGGDEQFF
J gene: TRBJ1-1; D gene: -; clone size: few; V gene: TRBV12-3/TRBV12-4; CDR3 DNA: TGTGCCAGCAGTTTTGCACCGAACACTGAAGCTTTCTTT; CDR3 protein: CASSFAPNTEAFF
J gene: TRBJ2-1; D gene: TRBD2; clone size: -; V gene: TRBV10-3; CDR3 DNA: TGTGCCATCAGTGTGACTAGCGGGAGCGACAATGAGCAGTTCTTC; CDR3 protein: CAISVTSGSDNEQFF
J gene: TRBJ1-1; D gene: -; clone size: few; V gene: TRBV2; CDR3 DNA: TGTGCCAGCAGAATACTCAGGGGCGCGAACACTGAAGCTTTCTTT; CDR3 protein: CASRILRGANTEAFF
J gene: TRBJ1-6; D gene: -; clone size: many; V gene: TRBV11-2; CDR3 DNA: TGTGCCAGCAGCTGGGGACGGAATTCACCCCTCCACTTT; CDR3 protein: CASSWGRNSPLHF
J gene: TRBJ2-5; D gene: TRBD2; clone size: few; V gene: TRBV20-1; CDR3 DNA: TGCAGTGCTTTTAGCGGGAGGGGGCAAGAGACCCAGTACTTC; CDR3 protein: CSAFSGRGQETQYF
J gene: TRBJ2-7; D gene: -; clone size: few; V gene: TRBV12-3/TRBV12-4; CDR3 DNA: TGTGCCAGCAGTTTAGCCCAGGGCCAGGCCTACGAGCAGTACTTC; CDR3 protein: CASSLAQGQAYEQYF
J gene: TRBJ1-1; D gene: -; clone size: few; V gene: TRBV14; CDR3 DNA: TGTGCCAGCAGCCAAGCGGGAAGCTACCAAGCTTTCTTT; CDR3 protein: CASSQAGSYQAFF
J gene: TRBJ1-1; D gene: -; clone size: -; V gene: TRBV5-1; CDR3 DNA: TGCGCCAGCAGCTTGGGTGGTTGGGACACTGAAGCTTTCTTT; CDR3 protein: CASSLGGWDTEAFF
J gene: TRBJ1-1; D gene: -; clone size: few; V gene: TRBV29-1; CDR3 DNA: TGCAGCGTTGAAGGGTTCAGGAGTGAAGCTTTCTTT; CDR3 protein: CSVEGFRSEAFF
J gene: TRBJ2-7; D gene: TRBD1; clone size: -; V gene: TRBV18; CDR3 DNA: TGTGCCAGCTCACCACTATTTGGGACAGCCACCTACGAGCAGTACTTC; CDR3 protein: CASSPLFGTATYEQYF
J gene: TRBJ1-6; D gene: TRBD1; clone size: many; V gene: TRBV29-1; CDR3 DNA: TGCAGCGTTTCCACAGGGGGCGCTGGGGATTCACCCCTCCACTTT; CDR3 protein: CSVSTGGAGDSPLHF
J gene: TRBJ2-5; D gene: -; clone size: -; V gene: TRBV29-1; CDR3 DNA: TGCAGCGTACTCCGAGGGGGGCAACCGGGAGAGACCCAGTACTTC; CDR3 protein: CSVLRGGQPGETQYF
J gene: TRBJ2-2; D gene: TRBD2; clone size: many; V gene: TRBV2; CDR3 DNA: TGTGCCAGCAGGGGGACTAGCGGGAGCGTCAGGGAGCTGTTTTTT; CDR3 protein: CASRGTSGSVRELFF
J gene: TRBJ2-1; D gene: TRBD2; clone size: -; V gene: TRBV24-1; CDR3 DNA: TGTGCCACCAGTGAACCACTAGCGGGAGAGGGGAATGAGCAGTTCTTC; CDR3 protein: CATSEPLAGEGNEQFF
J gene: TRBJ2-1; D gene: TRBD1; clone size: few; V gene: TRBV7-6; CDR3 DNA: TGTGCCAGCAGCTTATTCCCGGGACAGGGGAACAATGAGCAGTTCTTC; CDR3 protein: CASSLFPGQGNNEQFF
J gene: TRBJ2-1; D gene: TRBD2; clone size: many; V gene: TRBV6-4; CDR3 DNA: TGTGCCAGCAGTGCCTTGGCGGGAGACGGTGAGCAGTTCTTC; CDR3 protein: CASSALAGDGEQFF
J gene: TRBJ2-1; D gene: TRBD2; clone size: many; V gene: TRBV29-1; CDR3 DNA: TGCAGCGTTCGGGAGGGCATTCATGAGCAGTTCTTC; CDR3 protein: CSVREGIHEQFF
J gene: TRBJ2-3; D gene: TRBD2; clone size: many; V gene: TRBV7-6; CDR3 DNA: TGTGCCAGCAGCTTAGTAGCGGGAGGCTTCACAGATACGCAGTATTTT; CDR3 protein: CASSLVAGGFTDTQYF
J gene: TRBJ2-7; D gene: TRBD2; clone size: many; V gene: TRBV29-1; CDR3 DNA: TGCAGCGTTACTAGCGGGAGTAACGAGCAGTACTTC; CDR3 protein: CSVTSGSNEQYF
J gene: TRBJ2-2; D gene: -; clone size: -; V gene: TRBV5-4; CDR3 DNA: TGTGCCAGCAGCTTGGCCGGGGGAGGTCCCGGGGAGCTGTTTTTT; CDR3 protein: CASSLAGGGPGELFF
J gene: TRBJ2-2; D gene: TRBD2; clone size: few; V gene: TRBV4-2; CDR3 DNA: TGTGCCAGCAGTCCGGGACTAGCGGGAGTAGAAGGGGAGCTGTTTTTT; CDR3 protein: CASSPGLAGVEGELFF
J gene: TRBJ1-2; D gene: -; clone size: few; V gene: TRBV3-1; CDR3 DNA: TGTGCCAGCAGCCCCTTTGGGGAAGGACCCAACTATGGCTACACCTTC; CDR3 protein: CASSPFGEGPNYGYTF
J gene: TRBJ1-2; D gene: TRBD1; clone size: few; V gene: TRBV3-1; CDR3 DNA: TGTGCCAGCAGCCAAGGGACAGGAGGCGGCTACACCTTC; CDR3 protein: CASSQGTGGGYTF
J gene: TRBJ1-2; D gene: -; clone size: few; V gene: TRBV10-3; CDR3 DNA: TGTGCCATCAGTGAGTCGAACGGTTTCTATGGCTACACCTTC; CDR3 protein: CAISESNGFYGYTF